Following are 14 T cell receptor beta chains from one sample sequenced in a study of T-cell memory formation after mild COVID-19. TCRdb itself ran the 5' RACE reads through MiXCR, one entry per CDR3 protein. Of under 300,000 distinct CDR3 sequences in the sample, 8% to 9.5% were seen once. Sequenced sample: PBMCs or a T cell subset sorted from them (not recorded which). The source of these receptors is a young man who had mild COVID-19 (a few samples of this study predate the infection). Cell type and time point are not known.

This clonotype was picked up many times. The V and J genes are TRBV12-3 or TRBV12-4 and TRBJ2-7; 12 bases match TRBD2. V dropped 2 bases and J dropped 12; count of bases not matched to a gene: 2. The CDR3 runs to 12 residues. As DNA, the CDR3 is TGTGCCAGCAGTTTACTAGCGGGGGGGCTGTACTTC. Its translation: CASSLLAGGLYF.

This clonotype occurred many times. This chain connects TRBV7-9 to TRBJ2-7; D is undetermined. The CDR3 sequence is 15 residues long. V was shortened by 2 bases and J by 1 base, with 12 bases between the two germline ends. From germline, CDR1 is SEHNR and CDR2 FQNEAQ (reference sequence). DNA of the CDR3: TGTGCCAGCAGCTTATCCACTTCTCAGTCCTACGAGCAGTACTTC. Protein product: CASSLSTSQSYEQYF.

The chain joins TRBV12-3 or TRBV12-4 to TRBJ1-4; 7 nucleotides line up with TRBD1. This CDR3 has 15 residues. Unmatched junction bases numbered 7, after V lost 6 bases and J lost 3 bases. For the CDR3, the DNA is TGTGCCAGCAGCCCGAGGAGGGGGCCTAATGAAAAACTGTTTTTT. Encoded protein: CASSPRRGPNEKLFF.

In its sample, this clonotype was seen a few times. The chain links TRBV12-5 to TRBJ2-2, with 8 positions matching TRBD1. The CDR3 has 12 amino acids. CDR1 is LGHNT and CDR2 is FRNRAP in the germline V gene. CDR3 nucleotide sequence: TGTGCCGGGACAGGAAACACCGGGGAGCTGTTTTTT. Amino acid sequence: CAGTGNTGELFF. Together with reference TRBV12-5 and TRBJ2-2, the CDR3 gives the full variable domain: DARVTQTPRHKVTEMGQEVTMRCQPILGHNTVFWYRQTMMQGLELLAYFRNRAPLDDSGMPKDRFSAEMPDATLATLKIQPSEPRDSAVYFCAGTGNTGELFFGEGSRLTVL.

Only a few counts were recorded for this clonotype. This CDR3 reads CSAPREGGETQYF. CDR3 sequence (DNA): TGCAGCGCCCCGAGGGAGGGAGGAGAGACCCAGTACTTC. The chain uses TRBV29-1 and TRBJ2-5, with 7 bases lining up with TRBD2. This CDR3 region has 13 residues. Germline V gene data show CDR1 as SQVTM and CDR2 as ANQGSEA. Trimming took 7 bases from V and 4 from J; bases not matched to a gene: 9.

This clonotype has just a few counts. The CDR3 protein is CASSTVTYEQYF. CDR3 nucleotides: TGCGCCAGCAGTACAGTGACATACGAGCAGTACTTC. This sequence joins TRBV10-2 and TRBJ2-7; D is unclear. Germline CDR1 WSHSY, CDR2 SAAADI. With 5 bases removed from V and 4 bases from J, the gap between germline ends came to 9 bases. The CDR3 contains 12 residues.

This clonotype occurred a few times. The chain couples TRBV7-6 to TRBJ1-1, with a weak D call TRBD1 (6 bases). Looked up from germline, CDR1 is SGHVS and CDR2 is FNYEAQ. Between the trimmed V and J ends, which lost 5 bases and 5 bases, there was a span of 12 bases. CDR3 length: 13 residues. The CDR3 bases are TGTGCCAGCAGCGCCCAGGGGTATACTGAAGCTTTCTTT. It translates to CASSAQGYTEAFF.

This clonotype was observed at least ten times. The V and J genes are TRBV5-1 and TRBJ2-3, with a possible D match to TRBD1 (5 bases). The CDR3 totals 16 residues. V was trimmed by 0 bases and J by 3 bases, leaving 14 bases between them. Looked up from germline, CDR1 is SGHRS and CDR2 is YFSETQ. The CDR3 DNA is TGCGCCAGCAGCTTGGGGCTGGGGCTTTGGACAGATACGCAGTATTTT. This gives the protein CASSLGLGLWTDTQYF.

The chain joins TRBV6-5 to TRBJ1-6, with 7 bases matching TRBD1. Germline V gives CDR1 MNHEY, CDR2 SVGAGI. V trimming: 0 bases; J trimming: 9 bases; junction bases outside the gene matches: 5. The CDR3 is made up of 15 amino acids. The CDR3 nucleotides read TGTGCCAGCAGTTACTCCGGAACAGGGGTTTCACCCCTCCACTTT. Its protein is CASSYSGTGVSPLHF.

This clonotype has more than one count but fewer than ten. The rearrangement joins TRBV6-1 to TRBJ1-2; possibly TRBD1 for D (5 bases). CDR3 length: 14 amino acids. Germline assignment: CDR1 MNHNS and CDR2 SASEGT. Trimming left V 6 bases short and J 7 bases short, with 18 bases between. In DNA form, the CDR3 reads TGTGCCAGCAGGCTTCAGGGATATCGTTCTGGCTACACCTTC. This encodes CASRLQGYRSGYTF.

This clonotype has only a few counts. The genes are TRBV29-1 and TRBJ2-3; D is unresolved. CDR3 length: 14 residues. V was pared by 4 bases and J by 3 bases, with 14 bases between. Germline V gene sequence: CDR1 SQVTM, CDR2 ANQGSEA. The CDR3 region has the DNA TGCAGCGTTGTCTTTTTTAAGGGTACAGATACGCAGTATTTT. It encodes CSVVFFKGTDTQYF.

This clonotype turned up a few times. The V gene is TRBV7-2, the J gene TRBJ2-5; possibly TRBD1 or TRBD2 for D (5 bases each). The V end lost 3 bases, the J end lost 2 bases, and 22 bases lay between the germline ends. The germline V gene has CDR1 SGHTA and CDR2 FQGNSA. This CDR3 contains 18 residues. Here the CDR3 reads CASSFKGTTLMNQETQYF. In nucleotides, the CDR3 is TGTGCCAGCAGCTTCAAAGGGACCACTCTAATGAATCAAGAGACCCAGTACTTC.

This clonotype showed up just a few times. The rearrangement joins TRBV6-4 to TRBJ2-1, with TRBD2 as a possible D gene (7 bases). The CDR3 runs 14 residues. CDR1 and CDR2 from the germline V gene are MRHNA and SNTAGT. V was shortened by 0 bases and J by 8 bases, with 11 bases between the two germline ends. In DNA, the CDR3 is TGTGCCAGCAGTGACTCTGGCGGGGGCGATGAGCAGTTCTTC. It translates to CASSDSGGGDEQFF.

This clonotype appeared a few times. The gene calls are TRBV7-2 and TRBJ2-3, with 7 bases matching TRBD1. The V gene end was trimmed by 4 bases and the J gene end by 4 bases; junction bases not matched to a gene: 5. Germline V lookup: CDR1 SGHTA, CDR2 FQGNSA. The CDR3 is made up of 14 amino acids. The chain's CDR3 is CASSSRTGPDTQYF. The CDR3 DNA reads TGTGCCAGCAGCTCCCGGACAGGTCCAGATACGCAGTATTTT.